The 17 T cell receptor beta chains given below trace back to one sample, sequenced in a study of T cells in Graves' hyperthyroidism and ophthalmopathy. Amplification yielded TCR beta CDR3 regions, with RNA transcripts as the source. HTBI primers were used for first-round RT-PCR of the TCR CDR3. Each CDR3 protein is one row after TCRdb ran MiXCR on the multiplex PCR reads. This table has some 440,000 distinct CDR3 sequences, 15% to 18% appearing once. Sample: blood. These receptors all come from a woman aged 18-30 years with Graves' hyperthyroidism.

This clonotype was counted ten times or more. The rearrangement joins TRBV27 to TRBJ2-7; D remains unclear. The V gene's germline CDR1 is MNHEY and CDR2 SMNVEV (reference sequence). The ends were cut back, 0 bases at V and 3 bases at J, with 15 bases in the middle. The CDR3 has 16 residues. The CDR3 DNA sequence: TGTGCCAGCAGTTTATCCCCAGCCACTTACAACTACGAGCAGTACTTC. Its translation is CASSLSPATYNYEQYF.

This clonotype was observed a handful of times. The chain has TRBV7-9 and TRBJ2-6; possibly TRBD1 or TRBD2 for D (5 bases each). Trimming removed 5 bases from V and 0 bases from J, with 17 bases in between. The CDR3 is made up of 18 amino acids. The V gene's germline CDR1 is SEHNR and CDR2 FQNEAQ (reference sequence). The CDR3 region has the DNA TGTGCCAGCAGCGGGTACAGGTTTGGGACCTCTGGGGCCAACGTCCTGACTTTC. This encodes CASSGYRFGTSGANVLTF. The variable domain in full, with the rest retrieved from reference TRBV7-9 and TRBJ2-6, is DTGVSQNPRHKITKRGQNVTFRCDPISEHNRLYWYRQTLGQGPEFLTYFQNEAQLEKSRLLSDRFSAERPKGSFSTLEIQRTEQGDSAMYLCASSGYRFGTSGANVLTFGAGSRLTVL.

Points on this clonotype: A read error is possible here, since a much larger clone lies one base away. The chain uses TRBV6-2 or TRBV6-3 and TRBJ1-5; 9 nucleotides agree with TRBD1. Germline V lookup: CDR1 MNHEY, CDR2 SVGEGT. CDR3 length: 14 amino acids. CDR3 nucleotides: TGTGTCAGCGGGGACAGGGTAGGCAATCAGCCCCAGCATTTT. Protein product: CVSGDRVGNQPQHF.

The V gene is TRBV5-4, the J gene TRBJ1-2, with a possible D match to TRBD1 (6 bases). Germline CDR1 is SGHNT and CDR2 is YYREEE (reference sequence). The length of the CDR3 is 14 residues. V was clipped by 4 bases and J by 4 bases, with 14 bases between them. CDR3 DNA sequence: TGTGCCAGCAGCCCGGGGGGGGGCCCCTATGGCTACACCTTC. It codes for CASSPGGGPYGYTF. The variable domain in full, completed from reference TRBV5-4 and TRBJ1-2, reads ETGVTQSPTHLIKTRGQQVTLRCSSQSGHNTVSWYQQALGQGPQFIFQYYREEENGRGNFPPRFSGLQFPNYSSELNVNALELDDSALYLCASSPGGGPYGYTFGSGTRLTVV.

The chain is built from TRBV9 and TRBJ2-1; tentatively, D is TRBD2 (6 bases). Trimming removed 0 bases at V and 4 bases at J, with 14 bases between. The CDR3 totals 16 residues. Germline CDR1 is SGDLS and CDR2 is YYNGEE. The DNA of the CDR3 is TGTGCCAGCAGCGTAGCGGGGGAGGATTTATACAATGAGCAGTTCTTC. This codes for CASSVAGEDLYNEQFF.

The table lists this clonotype with many counts. The chain joins TRBV30 to TRBJ2-1; D gene ambiguous. The germline gives CDR1 GTSNPN, CDR2 SVGIG (reference sequence). This CDR3 is built from 14 residues. Trimming removed 4 bases at V and 4 bases at J, with 14 bases between. CDR3 DNA: TGTGCCTGGACCGGTGGGGTCAGGTACAATGAGCAGTTCTTC. Its protein is CAWTGGVRYNEQFF.

The table lists this clonotype with many counts. The gene calls are TRBV6-1 and TRBJ2-3, with D possibly matching TRBD2 (5 bases). Between the trimmed V and J ends, which lost 4 bases and 3 bases, there was a span of 17 bases. CDR3 length: 16 amino acids. Germline-derived CDR1 and CDR2 are MNHNS and SASEGT. The CDR3 reads CASSATSGGWTDTQYF. DNA for the CDR3: TGTGCCAGCAGTGCGACATCGGGCGGGTGGACAGATACGCAGTATTTT.

This clonotype occurred a few times. This chain connects TRBV11-3 to TRBJ2-1; 14 positions agree with TRBD2. Germline V lookup: CDR1 SGHNT, CDR2 YENEEA. The V segment lost 5 bases and the J segment 3 bases; nucleotides outside the gene matches: 15. This CDR3 is 20 amino acids long. DNA for the CDR3: TGTGCCAGCAGCCCCCTACATGGGACTAGCGGGAGAGGAAGCTACAATGAGCAGTTCTTC. It encodes CASSPLHGTSGRGSYNEQFF.

This clonotype was found many times. The V call is TRBV15, the J call TRBJ2-1, with 8 positions matching TRBD2. Per germline, CDR1 LNHNV and CDR2 YYDKDF (reference sequence). With V trimmed by 0 bases and J by 5 bases, 15 bases remained unmatched. This CDR3 comprises 19 residues. DNA of the CDR3: TGTGCCACCAGCAGAGATTGGGTAGCTCGGGGGGGAGTTAACAATGAGCAGTTCTTC. Its translation is CATSRDWVARGGVNNEQFF.

At least ten counts were recorded for this clonotype. The V and J genes are TRBV7-8 and TRBJ2-5; unclear D gene. The germline V gene has CDR1 SGHVS and CDR2 FQNEAQ. V lost 4 bases, J lost 1 base, and 19 bases lay in between. The CDR3 contains 17 residues. CDR3 amino acids: CASSSEGVARVQETQYF. The CDR3 region has the DNA TGTGCCAGCAGCTCCGAAGGAGTAGCTCGGGTCCAAGAGACCCAGTACTTC.

This clonotype came up many times. The chain joins TRBV12-3 or TRBV12-4 to TRBJ2-1, with D unclear. The CDR3 is made up of 13 amino acids. V lost 1 base to trimming and J lost 14 bases, with 15 bases between them. CDR3 nucleotides: TGTGCCAGCAGTTTAGGGCGCGAGACCCCAAAGTTCTTC. Translating it yields CASSLGRETPKFF.

This clonotype was recorded at least ten times. The V and J genes are TRBV20-1 and TRBJ2-7, with unresolved D. The V end was cut by 6 bases, the J end by 1 base, with 16 bases between. The germline gives CDR1 DFQATT, CDR2 SNEGSKA (reference sequence). CDR3 length: 14 residues. The CDR3 loop reads CSAPISSASYEQYF. CDR3 nucleotides: TGCAGTGCCCCTATCTCGAGCGCTTCCTACGAGCAGTACTTC.

A word on this clonotype: A clone one base away is much larger, so this may be a read error. The genes are TRBV12-3 or TRBV12-4 and TRBJ1-2; D not certain. V was trimmed by 6 bases and J by 8 bases, leaving 13 bases between them. The CDR3 is made up of 12 amino acids. The CDR3 protein is CASRPPAKGYTF. In DNA, the CDR3 is TGTGCCAGCAGGCCCCCGGCGAAAGGCTACACCTTC.

This clonotype showed up many times. The CDR3 sequence: CASSTGTSGGFTDTQYF. Written as DNA, the CDR3 is TGTGCCAGCAGTACCGGGACTAGCGGGGGATTCACAGATACGCAGTATTTT. The gene calls are TRBV6-1 and TRBJ2-3; the match to TRBD2 covers 14 bases. CDR1 and CDR2 from the germline V gene are MNHNS and SASEGT. V shed 5 bases, J shed 2 bases, and the junction held 6 bases outside the gene matches. This CDR3 comprises 17 residues.

The chain links TRBV6-1 to TRBJ2-7; 7 nucleotides match TRBD1. The trim removed 9 bases at V and 2 bases at J, leaving 7 bases unmatched. The CDR3 is 13 residues long. Looked up from germline, CDR1 is MNHNS and CDR2 is SASEGT. Written as DNA, the CDR3 is TGTGCCAGTCAGGGTGGACAGGCCTACGAGCAGTACTTC. Protein sequence: CASQGGQAYEQYF.

This clonotype was seen many times. This chain links TRBV6-1 with TRBJ2-7; possible D gene TRBD2, 5 bases. The V and J ends lost 6 bases and 3 bases respectively, with 21 bases between them. Germline V lookup: CDR1 MNHNS, CDR2 SASEGT. CDR3 length equals 16 residues. The CDR3 DNA sequence: TGTGCCAGCAGCCACCTCCAAGCGGCGCTAAACTACGAGCAGTACTTC. This encodes CASSHLQAALNYEQYF.

This clonotype showed up many times. The chain uses TRBV6-1 and TRBJ2-7; no reliable D call. Germline CDR1 MNHNS, CDR2 SASEGT. Trimming pared 8 bases from V and 1 base from J, leaving 12 bases between. This CDR3 has 13 residues. For the CDR3, the DNA is TGTGCCAGCCATCCCCCGTTATCCTACGAGCAGTACTTC. Its translation: CASHPPLSYEQYF.